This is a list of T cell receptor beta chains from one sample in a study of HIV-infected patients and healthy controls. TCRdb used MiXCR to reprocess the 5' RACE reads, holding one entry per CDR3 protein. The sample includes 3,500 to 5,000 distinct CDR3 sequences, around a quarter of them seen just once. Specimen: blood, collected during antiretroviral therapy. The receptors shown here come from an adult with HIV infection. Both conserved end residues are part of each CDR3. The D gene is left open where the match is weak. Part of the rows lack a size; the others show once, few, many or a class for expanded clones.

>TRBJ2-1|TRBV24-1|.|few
CATSDPQGPHNEQFF
TGTGCCACCAGTGATCCACAGGGCCCCCACAATGAGCAGTTCTTC
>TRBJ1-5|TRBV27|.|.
CASRPISNQPQHF
TGTGCCAGCAGACCAATTAGCAATCAGCCACAGCATTTT
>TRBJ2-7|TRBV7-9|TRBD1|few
CASSTGQGAEQYF
TGTGCCAGCAGCACGGGACAGGGGGCCGAGCAGTACTTC
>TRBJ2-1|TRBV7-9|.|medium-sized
CASIHDSYNEQFF
TGTGCCAGCATCCACGACAGTTACAATGAGCAGTTCTTC
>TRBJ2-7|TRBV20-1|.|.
CSAGGGLPPREQYF
TGCAGTGCTGGGGGCGGGTTACCCCCTCGCGAGCAGTACTTC
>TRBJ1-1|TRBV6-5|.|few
CASSSQPTVNTEAFF
TGTGCCAGCAGTTCCCAACCGACAGTGAACACTGAAGCTTTCTTT
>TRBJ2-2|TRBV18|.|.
CASSPRQGGNTGELFF
TGTGCCAGCTCACCACGGCAGGGCGGCAACACCGGGGAGCTGTTTTTT
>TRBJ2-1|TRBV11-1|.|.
CASSTGLQYNEQFF
TGTGCCAGCAGCACGGGACTTCAGTACAATGAGCAGTTCTTC
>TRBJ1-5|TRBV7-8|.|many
CASSLDRNQPQHF
TGTGCCAGCAGCTTAGATAGGAATCAGCCCCAGCATTTT
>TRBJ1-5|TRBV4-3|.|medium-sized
CASSQDIGNDEPQHF
TGCGCCAGCAGCCAAGATATAGGGAACGATGAGCCCCAGCATTTT
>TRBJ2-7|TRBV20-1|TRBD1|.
CSASTGWTSYEQYF
TGCAGTGCTTCGACAGGGTGGACATCCTACGAGCAGTACTTC
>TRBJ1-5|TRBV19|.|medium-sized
CASSIGPSNQPQHF
TGTGCCAGTAGTATCGGACCTAGCAATCAGCCCCAGCATTTT
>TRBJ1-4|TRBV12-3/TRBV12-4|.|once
CASRPVGWEKLFF
TGTGCCAGCCGCCCCGTGGGGTGGGAAAAACTGTTTTTT
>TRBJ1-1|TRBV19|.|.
CASSARDSRNTEAFF
TGTGCCAGTAGTGCCCGGGACTCCAGGAACACTGAAGCTTTCTTT
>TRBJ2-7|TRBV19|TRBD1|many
CASSTFRTGNDYEQYF
TGTGCCAGTAGTACGTTTCGGACAGGGAACGACTACGAGCAGTACTTC
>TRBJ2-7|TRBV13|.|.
CASSYVDRAGFYF
TGTGCCAGCAGCTACGTTGATAGGGCGGGTTTTTACTTC